The 2 T cell receptor beta chains below come from one sample, sequenced in a study of cytomegalovirus exposure and HLA in healthy donors. Amplification used 60 Vbeta primers and 13 Jbeta primers. Assay: immunoSEQ multiplex PCR; the TCRdb copy retains only in-frame clones and omits some. The sample has approximately 140,000 clones, roughly 80% seen once. The sequencing sample was made of PBMCs. The receptors shown here come from a man aged 35-49 years in good health and CMV-seropositive.

The rearrangement uses TRBV19 and TRBJ1-1, with D perhaps matching TRBD1 (6 bases). From germline, CDR1 is LNHDA and CDR2 SQIVND (reference sequence). The CDR3 is 15 residues long. Trimming removed 6 bases at V and 0 bases at J, with 14 bases between. The CDR3 loop is CASRSQGQLNTEAFF. DNA of the CDR3: TGTGCCAGTAGAAGTCAGGGGCAGTTGAACACTGAAGCTTTCTTT.

This chain joins TRBV30 and TRBJ1-2; D remains unclear. CDR3 length equals 11 residues. Between the trimmed V and J ends, which lost 4 bases and 8 bases, there was a span of 11 bases. Germline V CDR1 and CDR2: GTSNPN, SVGIG (reference sequence). The CDR3 coding sequence is TGTGCCTGGACCATAGGCGGAGGCTACACCTTC. Its translation: CAWTIGGGYTF. Complete variable domain (other parts from reference TRBV30 and TRBJ1-2): SQTIHQWPATLVQPVGSPLSLECTVEGTSNPNLYWYRQAAGRGLQLLFYSVGIGQISSEVPQNLSASRPQDRQFILSSKKLLLSDSGFYLCAWTIGGGYTFGSGTRLTVV.